These 5 T cell receptor beta chains came from one sample sequenced in a study of T cells in Graves' hyperthyroidism and ophthalmopathy. RNA transcripts yielded amplified TCR beta CDR3 regions. A set of HTBI primers served as the primers for a first-round RT-PCR of the TCR CDR3. TCRdb re-called the multiplex PCR reads with MiXCR, one entry per CDR3 protein. The repertoire holds a few hundred thousand distinct CDR3 sequences, with about 19% as singletons. Source material: blood. The source is a woman under 30 with Graves' hyperthyroidism.

This clonotype showed up many times. V gene TRBV13 combines with J gene TRBJ1-1; D is unresolved. Trimming removed 3 bases from V and 11 bases from J, with 10 bases in between. The CDR3 spans 11 residues. Germline loops: CDR1 PRHDT, CDR2 FYEKMQ (reference sequence). CDR3 DNA sequence: TGTGCCAGCAGCTTTCTTACTGCGGCTTTCTTT. Residues: CASSFLTAAFF.

This clonotype was counted between two and nine times. The J gene is TRBJ1-5, the V gene TRBV2; a possible D gene is TRBD1 (5 bases). Germline V gene data show CDR1 as SNHLY and CDR2 as FYNNEI. Deletions cut 6 bases from V and 7 bases from J, with 16 bases between. The length of the CDR3 is 14 residues. The CDR3 DNA is TGTGCCAGCAGCCGGGACCCACATTGGCAGCCCCAGCATTTT. Amino acid sequence: CASSRDPHWQPQHF.

This clonotype was recorded many times. The V gene is TRBV9, the J gene TRBJ1-2, with D unclear. The length of the CDR3 is 13 residues. Trimming removed 4 bases at V and 4 bases at J, with 11 bases between. CDR1 and CDR2 from the germline V gene are SGDLS and YYNGEE. CDR3 sequence: CASSPTEIYGYTF. CDR3 bases: TGTGCCAGCAGCCCTACAGAAATCTATGGCTACACCTTC.

This clonotype has at least ten counts. This rearrangement joins TRBV6-6 to TRBJ1-1; D ambiguous. CDR1 MNHNY and CDR2 SVGAGI come from the germline V gene (reference sequence). V was cut by 6 bases and J by 0 bases, with 17 bases left in between. The CDR3 has 16 amino acids. CDR3 nucleotide sequence: TGTGCCAGCAGCTATTACAACTATGACATGAACACTGAAGCTTTCTTT. Residues: CASSYYNYDMNTEAFF.

For this clonotype: This may stem from a read error, because a much larger clone lies one nucleotide away. Because the CDR3 is missing its conserved closing phenylalanine or tryptophan, this is likely a read error. The CDR3 region has the DNA TGTGCCAGCACCGGGGAGGCAGGGATTGATTACGAGCAGTACCTC. It specifies CASTGEAGIDYEQYL. This chain joins TRBV12-3 or TRBV12-4 and TRBJ2-7; weak D call: TRBD2 (6 bases). The V and J ends lost 7 bases and 4 bases respectively, with 20 bases between them. CDR3 size: 15 residues.